This T cell receptor beta chain was sequenced for a study of T cell repertoires in cytomegalovirus infection. About the study: The public TCR beta signatures pointed to both CMV infection and matching HLA type.

With respect to this clonotype: Its matching antigen is unknown.

V was shortened by 5 bases and J by 2 bases, with 13 bases between the two germline ends. Germline values: CDR1 SEHNR, CDR2 FQNEAQ (reference sequence). This CDR3 is built from 14 residues. TCRdb independently ran MiXCR on the reads; one entry per CDR3 protein. The sample has under 150,000 distinct CDR3 sequences, roughly a quarter seen once. The chain combines TRBV7-9 with TRBJ2-7; no reliable D call. The sequence came from a human donor in good health (CMV status not recorded). Some clones in this sample may be carry-over from other donors' samples. The sample consisted of PBMCs, sequenced either directly or after in vitro stimulation (not recorded which). CDR3 region: CASSEGRPTYEQYF. The CDR3, as DNA: TGTGCCAGCAGCGAAGGCAGGCCGACCTACGAGCAGTACTTC.